This passage covers 31 T cell receptor beta chains from one sample sequenced in a study of OX40 agonist ivuxolimab in advanced cancers. The receptor library was made with the immunoSEQ multiplex PCR assay. The immuneACCESS repertoire file appears here via TCRdb, limited to in-frame rearrangements. These files lack a portion of the clones; in checked studies, under half of the deficit traces to unresolved V genes, and the cause of the others is not known. The sample data list about 66,000 clones, and around 73% of these were observed just once. Around 1.5% of the sample goes to the ten largest clones. The sample was CD4+ or CD8+ T cells sorted from blood, taken in a trial of the OX40 agonist ivuxolimab. These receptors originate from an adult with an advanced solid tumor such as melanoma, head and neck, liver or kidney cancer.

This clone has only one observation. V usage is TRBV18 and J usage is TRBJ2-2, with D unclear. The germline V and J ends were trimmed by 1 base and 0 bases, with 9 bases remaining between them. Germline V gene data show CDR1 as KGHSH and CDR2 as LQKENI. This CDR3 contains 16 residues. Written as DNA, the CDR3 is TGTGCCAGCTCACCACTTGAGTTCGCGAACACCGGGGAGCTGTTTTTT. Amino acid sequence: CASSPLEFANTGELFF.

The V gene is TRBV10-3, the J gene TRBJ1-2, with 9 bases that match TRBD1. V lost 2 bases, J lost 4 bases, and 2 bases stayed unmatched. Germline-derived CDR1 and CDR2 are ENHRY and SYGVKD. The CDR3 has 14 residues. CDR3 sequence reads: CAISETGGVYGYTF. The CDR3 DNA sequence: TGTGCCATCAGTGAGACAGGGGGCGTCTATGGCTACACCTTC.

The genes are TRBV5-1 and TRBJ2-3; D unresolved. CDR3 length: 14 amino acids. Trimming stripped 4 bases from V and 8 bases from J, with 17 bases between. Looked up from germline, CDR1 is SGHRS and CDR2 is YFSETQ. This CDR3 reads CASSPPAVEGTQYF. As DNA, the CDR3 is TGCGCCAGCAGCCCCCCGGCGGTTGAAGGTACGCAGTATTTT.

This clone was recorded only once. This rearrangement joins TRBV10-2 to TRBJ1-1, with D unresolved. V was shortened by 2 bases and J by 0 bases, with 1 base between the two germline ends. Germline V lookup: CDR1 WSHSY, CDR2 SAAADI. The CDR3 runs to 12 residues. CDR3 loop: CASSEVNTEAFF. As DNA, the CDR3 is TGCGCCAGCAGTGAGGTGAACACTGAAGCTTTCTTT.

This clone was seen just once. The chain recombines TRBV11-3 with TRBJ2-5, with 11 bases identical to TRBD2. J gave up 5 bases and V 5 bases, and 22 bases lay outside the gene matches. The CDR3 consists of 20 residues. Germline V gene sequence: CDR1 SGHNT, CDR2 YENEEA. CDR3 loop: CASSLYPPSPLAGAEETQYF. The CDR3, as DNA: TGTGCCAGCAGCCTTTACCCTCCTTCCCCACTAGCGGGGGCGGAGGAGACCCAGTACTTC.

This clone appeared a single time. Other DNA sequences from this sample encode an identical CDR3 as well. This sequence joins TRBV5-1 and TRBJ1-1; no reliable D call. In germline, CDR1 is SGHRS, CDR2 YFSETQ. The CDR3 covers 13 residues. Trimming removed 0 bases from V and 4 bases from J, with 7 bases in between. CDR3 bases: TGCGCCAGCAGCTTGGGGCAGTCCACTGAAGCTTTCTTT. Translation gives CASSLGQSTEAFF.

The chain couples TRBV29-1 to TRBJ2-5; 9 bases fit TRBD2. Germline CDR1 reads SQVTM; CDR2 reads ANQGSEA. This CDR3 is 13 amino acids long. The trim removed 2 bases at V and 4 bases at J, leaving 2 bases unmatched. The CDR3, as DNA: TGCAGCGTTGAACGAGCGGGAGGAGAGACCCAGTACTTC. As protein: CSVERAGGETQYF.

This clone has more than one count but fewer than ten. The rearrangement joins TRBV11-3 to TRBJ2-7; 7 positions agree with TRBD1. V was clipped by 0 bases and J by 4 bases; unmatched bases: 6. The CDR3 consists of 15 residues. Germline CDR1 and CDR2: SGHNT and YENEEA. CDR3 sequence: CASSLEDRAGYEQYF. As DNA, the CDR3 is TGTGCCAGCAGCTTAGAAGACAGGGCCGGTTACGAGCAGTACTTC.

CDR3 protein: CATSRDLGRATEQYF. CDR3 nucleotides: TGTGCCACCAGCAGAGATCTAGGCAGGGCGACCGAGCAGTACTTC. The V and J genes are TRBV15 and TRBJ2-7; D may be TRBD1 (5 bases). CDR1 LNHNV and CDR2 YYDKDF come from the germline V gene (reference sequence). The CDR3 is 15 residues long. Trimming pared 0 bases from V and 6 bases from J, leaving 15 bases between.

The chain has TRBV9 and TRBJ1-2; unclear D gene. The ends were cut back, 0 bases at V and 4 bases at J, with 13 bases in the middle. Germline CDR1 and CDR2: SGDLS and YYNGEE. The CDR3 has 15 amino acids. CDR3 loop: CASSVAIGMGYGYTF. The DNA of the CDR3 is TGTGCCAGCAGCGTAGCTATAGGGATGGGCTATGGCTACACCTTC.

The J gene is TRBJ2-7, the V gene TRBV5-1; D is perhaps TRBD2 (6 bases). Trimming left V 0 bases short and J 2 bases short, with 9 bases between. In germline, CDR1 is SGHRS, CDR2 YFSETQ. The CDR3 consists of 14 residues. CDR3 nucleotides: TGCGCCAGCAGCTTGGTTAGCGGCACCTACGAGCAGTACTTC. Its protein product is CASSLVSGTYEQYF.

This sequence joins TRBV28 and TRBJ2-6; D ambiguous. The CDR3 runs to 15 residues. Trimming took 6 bases from V and 0 from J, leaving 9 bases between them. Germline V gene data show CDR1 as MDHEN and CDR2 as SYDVKM. The CDR3: CASRSMVSGANVLTF. CDR3 in DNA: TGTGCCAGCAGGTCAATGGTCTCTGGGGCCAACGTCCTGACTTTC. Using reference TRBV28 and TRBJ2-6 for the parts outside the CDR3, the full variable domain is DVKVTQSSRYLVKRTGEKVFLECVQDMDHENMFWYRQDPGLGLRLIYFSYDVKMKEKGDIPEGYSVSREKKERFSLILESASTNQTSMYLCASRSMVSGANVLTFGAGSRLTVL.

V usage is TRBV11-3 and J usage is TRBJ2-7, with 16 bases that match TRBD2. Germline CDR1 is SGHNT and CDR2 is YENEEA. With 3 bases clipped from V and 4 bases from J, the junction kept 9 bases outside the gene matches. CDR3 length equals 18 residues. The CDR3, as DNA: TGTGCCAGCAGCTTTGTGGGACTAGCGGGAGGGGTGGTGTACGAGCAGTACTTC. As protein: CASSFVGLAGGVVYEQYF.

Details on this clone: A junction boundary mismatches the germline segment, possibly from a read error. V is TRBV2 and J is TRBJ1-6; 7 positions agree with TRBD1. CDR1 and CDR2 (germline): SNHLY, FYNNEI. CDR3 length: 17 residues. CDR3 in amino acids: CASREDRVFTYNSPLHF. The CDR3 coding sequence is TGTGCCAGCAGAGAAGACAGGGTGTTCACCTATAATTCACCCCTCCACTTT.

Written as DNA, the CDR3 is TGTGCCAGCAGCCAGGGGTATTGGACTAGCGGGAGGGCGATCGCAGATACGCAGTATTTT. Translation gives CASSQGYWTSGRAIADTQYF. The gene calls are TRBV14 and TRBJ2-3; 15 positions agree with TRBD2. V lost 3 bases to trimming and J lost 4 bases; unmatched junction nucleotides: 14. Germline values: CDR1 SGHDN, CDR2 FVKESK. There are 20 residues in the CDR3. Combining the CDR3 with reference TRBV14 and TRBJ2-3 gives the whole variable domain EAGVTQFPSHSVIEKGQTVTLRCDPISGHDNLYWYRRVMGKEIKFLLHFVKESKQDESGMPNNRFLAERTGGTYSTLKVQPAELEDSGVYFCASSQGYWTSGRAIADTQYFGPGTRLTVL.

This chain links TRBV6-1 with TRBJ1-5; 7 bases align to TRBD1. This CDR3 region has 14 residues. Germline CDR1 is MNHNS and CDR2 is SASEGT. V shed 3 bases, J shed 8 bases, and the junction held 7 bases outside the gene matches. As DNA, the CDR3 is TGTGCCAGCAGTGATCAAGGGGGCGCGAAGCCCCAGCATTTT. Amino acids: CASSDQGGAKPQHF.

This clone was counted only a few times. The chain uses TRBV5-1 and TRBJ2-5; 9 nucleotides align to TRBD2. This CDR3 contains 17 residues. Unmatched junction bases numbered 13, after V lost 2 bases and J lost 5 bases. Germline V gene lookup returns CDR1 SGHRS and CDR2 YFSETQ. The CDR3 loop reads CASSFTTSGNLGETQYF. The CDR3 coding sequence is TGCGCCAGCAGCTTCACGACTAGCGGTAACCTCGGGGAGACCCAGTACTTC.

This sequence joins TRBV12-2 and TRBJ2-1; no check of the table's D call, TRBD1, against the DNA was made. TRBV12-2 is labeled a pseudogene. The CDR3 extends over 15 amino acids. Here the CDR3 DNA reads TGTGCAAGACCTAACAGGGTGGACATATACAATGAGCAGTTCTTC. This codes for CARPNRVDIYNEQFF.

This chain joins TRBV7-9 and TRBJ2-1, with no clear D. CDR1 and CDR2 from the germline V gene are SEHNR and FQNEAQ (reference sequence). The CDR3 contains 13 residues. Deletions cut 3 bases from V and 7 bases from J, with 10 bases between. CDR3 bases: TGTGCCAGCAGCTTTAACCCCCAGAATGAGCAGTTCTTC. It codes for CASSFNPQNEQFF.

This clone was seen a single time. The gene calls are TRBV18 and TRBJ2-1; tentatively, D is TRBD1 (6 bases). The CDR3 is made up of 17 amino acids. Germline V gene sequence: CDR1 KGHSH, CDR2 LQKENI. V shed 1 base and J shed 8 bases, with 21 bases lying between them. The CDR3 sequence is CASSPLVQGMNRDEQFF. CDR3 bases: TGTGCCAGCTCACCACTGGTGCAGGGGATGAATAGGGATGAGCAGTTCTTC.

This clone was seen a handful of times. The chain links TRBV11-2 to TRBJ2-7, with 7 bases aligning to TRBD2. The CDR3 runs 15 residues. From germline, CDR1 is SGHAT and CDR2 FQNNGV. The trim removed 5 bases at V and 2 bases at J, leaving 9 bases unmatched. CDR3 residues: CASSTGPGGTYEQYF. The CDR3 DNA reads as TGTGCCAGCAGCACGGGACCGGGAGGAACCTACGAGCAGTACTTC.

The V gene is TRBV30, the J gene TRBJ2-7; TRBD2 aligns across 10 bases. After removal of 0 bases from V and 3 bases from J, the junction contained 2 bases not matched to a gene. The germline CDR1 and CDR2 sequences are GTSNPN and SVGIG (reference sequence). This CDR3 is built from 14 residues. The CDR3 bases are TGTGCCTGGAGTGTACCTAGCGGGAGCTACGAGCAGTACTTC. Its translation is CAWSVPSGSYEQYF.

The chain links TRBV5-8 to TRBJ1-2; D gene unclear. V lost 4 bases to trimming and J lost 4 bases, with 20 bases between them. The CDR3 extends over 16 amino acids. The germline CDR1 and CDR2 sequences are SGHTS and YDEGEE. The CDR3 is CASSLSRPPPGYGYTF. The DNA for the CDR3 is TGTGCCAGCAGCCTTTCCAGACCTCCCCCCGGCTATGGCTACACCTTC.

The chain is built from TRBV6-1 and TRBJ2-3, with unresolved D. This CDR3 is built from 13 residues. V lost 2 bases and J 4 bases, leaving 7 bases between the germline ends. The germline V gene has CDR1 MNHNS and CDR2 SASEGT. The DNA for the CDR3 is TGTGCCAGCAGTGAAACACTGGCAGATACGCAGTATTTT. This gives the protein CASSETLADTQYF.

The chain recombines TRBV6-1 with TRBJ1-5; 7 nucleotides line up with TRBD1. The CDR3 runs 15 residues. The germline gives CDR1 MNHNS, CDR2 SASEGT. V shed 2 bases and J 7 bases; nucleotides not matched to a gene: 8. CDR3 amino acids: CASSEIGTVFQPQHF. DNA for the CDR3: TGTGCCAGCAGTGAAATTGGGACAGTGTTCCAGCCCCAGCATTTT.

This clone is medium-sized (0.01 to 0.1%). This chain joins TRBV6-6 and TRBJ1-6; perhaps TRBD1 as D (6 bases). V was shortened by 6 bases and J by 7 bases, with 13 bases between the two germline ends. The V gene's germline CDR1 is MNHNY and CDR2 SVGAGI (reference sequence). CDR3 size: 14 residues. CDR3 bases: TGTGCCAGCAGCCACAGGGACCAAAATTCACCCCTCCACTTT. As protein: CASSHRDQNSPLHF.

The chain joins TRBV23-1 to TRBJ1-1, with D perhaps TRBD1 (5 bases). TRBV23-1 is annotated as an ORF whose role is uncertain. The CDR3 has 18 residues. V shed 0 bases and J shed 3 bases, with 20 bases lying between them. The CDR3 loop reads CASSQSSREHRTYTEAFF. For the CDR3, the DNA is TGCGCCAGCAGTCAATCATCCAGGGAACATAGAACTTACACTGAAGCTTTCTTT.

This clone was observed a single time. This chain links TRBV6-1 with TRBJ1-3; no reliable D call. Trimming took 2 bases from V and 7 from J, leaving 15 bases between them. Germline V lookup: CDR1 MNHNS, CDR2 SASEGT. The CDR3 is 15 amino acids. DNA of the CDR3: TGTGCCAGCAGTGAATTAAGGGTTATTGGGAACACCATATATTTT. It yields the protein CASSELRVIGNTIYF.

The chain combines TRBV10-2 with TRBJ2-2, with D hard to call. V lost 7 bases to trimming and J lost 6 bases, with 12 bases between them. Germline V lookup: CDR1 WSHSY, CDR2 SAAADI. The CDR3 consists of 13 residues. CDR3 residues: CASKIVAAGELFF. The CDR3 DNA is TGCGCCAGCAAAATTGTCGCGGCCGGGGAGCTGTTTTTT.

Comment on this clone: The junction and the germline gene differ at one end; a read error may be behind it. The gene calls are TRBV7-7 and TRBJ1-1, with no clear D. Looked up from germline, CDR1 is SSHAT and CDR2 is FNYEAQ (reference sequence). The CDR3 spans 13 residues. CDR3 nucleotide sequence: TGTGCTAGCAGCCCCATTAAGGTTACTGAAGCTTTCTTT. This encodes CASSPIKVTEAFF.

The chain uses TRBV5-4 and TRBJ2-7, with D hard to call. Germline CDR1 is SGHNT and CDR2 is YYREEE (reference sequence). This CDR3 spans 11 amino acids. V dropped 5 bases and J dropped 8 bases, with 11 bases sitting between them. CDR3 sequence reads: CASSPGFKQYF. The CDR3 DNA reads TGTGCCAGCAGTCCCGGCTTCAAGCAGTACTTC.